Reported below is one TCR beta chain. The data belong to a study of blood T cell repertoires in COVID-19. Contact with a PCR-confirmed or clinician-diagnosed COVID-19 case occurred within 2 weeks of entry. In the authors' methods: Using reference gene primer amplification, nucleated cell counts were estimated. Assay: immunoSEQ multiplex PCR; the TCRdb copy retains only in-frame clones and omits some. V, J and clone size were drawn from that table, and D and trimming were deduced from the DNA. The data contain 360,000 or so clones, almost 90% of them singletons. The TCR comes from a woman aged 25 to 39 who had been exposed to COVID-19. The specimen was PBMCs or T cells enriched from blood (not recorded which).

CDR3 residues: CASTTSAGYTEAFF. The CDR3 DNA follows: TGTGCCAGCACTACCTCGGCAGGGTACACTGAAGCTTTCTTT. This rearrangement joins TRBV2 to TRBJ1-1; TRBD1 is a possible D gene (5 bases). Looked up from germline, CDR1 is SNHLY and CDR2 is FYNNEI. The CDR3 has 14 residues. Trimming removed 7 bases from V and 3 bases from J, with 15 bases in between.